The rows below give T cell receptor beta chains drawn from one sample of a study of blood T cell repertoires in COVID-19. Method: immunoSEQ multiplex PCR; TCRdb's copy keeps in-frame clones and lacks some. This repertoire shows around 40,000 clones, 94% found once; its top ten account for around 4%. Sequenced: peripheral blood. The receptor set was obtained from a human donor with active COVID-19. The donor label of this sample is uncertain. Each CDR3 is given with its conserved first and last residue. The order of the fields is D gene, clone size, J gene, V gene, CDR3 protein, CDR3 DNA. A D gene is named only where the DNA matches it firmly. A clone size is listed for some rows: how often the clone was seen (once, few, many), or a class if it is expanded.

>.|.|TRBJ2-7|TRBV3-1/TRBV3-2
CASSQAVIAIPYEQYF
TGTGCCAGCAGCCAGGCCGTGATAGCGATCCCCTACGAGCAGTACTTC
>.|once|TRBJ2-7|TRBV6-5
CASSRDSHYEQYF
TGTGCCAGCAGCCGGGACTCGCACTACGAGCAGTACTTC
>TRBD1|.|TRBJ1-5|TRBV6-2/TRBV6-3
CASSEDRVGNQPQHF
TGTGCCAGCAGTGAGGACAGGGTGGGCAATCAGCCCCAGCATTTT
>.|.|TRBJ2-3|TRBV6-5
CASSGTPYSTDTQYF
TGTGCCAGCAGCGGGACACCTTATAGCACAGATACGCAGTATTTT
>.|.|TRBJ2-1|TRBV21-1
CASSKARVAGRGEQFF
TGTGCCAGCAGCAAAGCGAGAGTAGCGGGAAGGGGTGAGCAGTTCTTC
>TRBD1|.|TRBJ1-4|TRBV6-5
CASIPRDRGSEKLFF
TGTGCCAGCATTCCCCGGGACAGGGGTAGCGAAAAACTGTTTTTT
>TRBD1|.|TRBJ1-3|TRBV5-1
CASSLGQGIGNTIYF
TGCGCCAGCAGCCTTGGACAGGGGATAGGAAACACCATATATTTT
>.|.|TRBJ1-5|TRBV6-5
CASRGGPYSNQPQHF
TGTGCCAGCAGAGGAGGGCCTTATAGCAATCAGCCCCAGCATTTT
>TRBD2|.|TRBJ2-2|TRBV18
CASSPLSGRSGRGTGELFF
TGTGCCAGCTCACCACTCAGTGGAAGGAGCGGGAGAGGGACCGGGGAGCTGTTTTTT
>.|.|TRBJ1-1|TRBV12-3/TRBV12-4
CASSFGVGTEAFF
TGTGCCAGCAGTTTCGGGGTCGGCACTGAAGCTTTCTTT
>.|.|TRBJ2-5|TRBV12-3/TRBV12-4
CASSTRETQYF
TGTGCCAGCAGCACTAGGGAGACCCAGTACTTC
>TRBD1|.|TRBJ2-7|TRBV6-4
CASRMDRGSYEQYF
TGTGCCAGCAGGATGGACAGGGGTTCCTACGAGCAGTACTTC
>TRBD2|.|TRBJ2-5|TRBV2
CASSLAGIQETQYF
TGTGCCAGTTCCCTAGCGGGGATCCAAGAGACCCAGTACTTC
>TRBD1|once|TRBJ2-7|TRBV27
CASSTGTASSYEQYF
TGTGCCAGCAGTACCGGGACAGCAAGCTCCTACGAGCAGTACTTC
>.|once|TRBJ2-7|TRBV29-1
CSAAIQGGEQYF
TGCAGCGCCGCCATCCAGGGGGGCGAGCAGTACTTC
>TRBD1|.|TRBJ2-7|TRBV10-3
CAIRKTGGSGYEQYF
TGTGCCATCAGAAAAACAGGGGGCTCAGGCTACGAGCAGTACTTC
>.|.|TRBJ2-6|TRBV6-5
CASSLFSGANVLTF
TGTGCCAGCAGTCTGTTTAGCGGGGCCAACGTCCTGACTTTC